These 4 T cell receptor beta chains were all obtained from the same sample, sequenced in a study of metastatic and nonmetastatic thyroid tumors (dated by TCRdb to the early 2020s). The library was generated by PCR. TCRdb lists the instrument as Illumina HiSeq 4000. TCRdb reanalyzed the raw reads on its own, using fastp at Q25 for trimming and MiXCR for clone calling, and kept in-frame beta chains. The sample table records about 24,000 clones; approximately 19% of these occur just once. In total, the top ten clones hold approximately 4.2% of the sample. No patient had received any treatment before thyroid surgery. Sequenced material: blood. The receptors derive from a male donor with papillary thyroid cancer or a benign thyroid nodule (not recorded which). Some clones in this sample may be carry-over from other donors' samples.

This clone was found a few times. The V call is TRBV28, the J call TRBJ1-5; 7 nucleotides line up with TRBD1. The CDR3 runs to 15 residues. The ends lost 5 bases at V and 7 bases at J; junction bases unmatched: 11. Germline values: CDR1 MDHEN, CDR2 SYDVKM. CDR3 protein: CASSLTLTGWQPQHF. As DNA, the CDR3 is TGTGCCAGCAGTCTCACCTTGACAGGGTGGCAGCCCCAGCATTTT.

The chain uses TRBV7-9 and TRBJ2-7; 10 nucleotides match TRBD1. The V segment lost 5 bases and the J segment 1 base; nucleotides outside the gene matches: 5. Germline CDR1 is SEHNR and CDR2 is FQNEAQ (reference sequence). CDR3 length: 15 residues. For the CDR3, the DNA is TGTGCCAGCAGCCCCGGGACAGGGGTATCCTACGAGCAGTACTTC. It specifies CASSPGTGVSYEQYF.

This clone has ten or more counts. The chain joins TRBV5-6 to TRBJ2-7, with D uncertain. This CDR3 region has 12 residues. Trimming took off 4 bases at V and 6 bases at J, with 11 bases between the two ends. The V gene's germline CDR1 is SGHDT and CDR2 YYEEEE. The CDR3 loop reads CASSRTILEQYF. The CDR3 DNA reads TGTGCCAGCAGCCGGACCATCCTCGAGCAGTACTTC.

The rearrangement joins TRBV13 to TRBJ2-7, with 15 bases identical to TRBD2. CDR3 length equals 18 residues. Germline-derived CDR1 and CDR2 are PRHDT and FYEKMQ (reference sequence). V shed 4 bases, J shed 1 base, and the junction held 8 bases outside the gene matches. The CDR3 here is CASSSRTSGGAVSYEQYF. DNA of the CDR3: TGTGCCAGCAGCTCCCGGACTAGCGGGGGGGCCGTATCCTACGAGCAGTACTTC. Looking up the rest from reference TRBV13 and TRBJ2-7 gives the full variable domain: AAGVIQSPRHLIKEKRETATLKCYPIPRHDTVYWYQQGPGQDPQFLISFYEKMQSDKGSIPDRFSAQQFSDYHSELNMSSLELGDSALYFCASSSRTSGGAVSYEQYFGPGTRLTVT.